The clone carrying this T cell receptor (beta chain) appeared many times. The data belong to a study of T cells in Graves' hyperthyroidism and ophthalmopathy. The study defined stable Graves' hyperthyroidism as no ophthalmopathy progression within 18 months. Exclusion criteria comprised uncontrolled infection, other autoimmune disease, pregnancy or lactation. This CDR3 has 15 amino acids. Germline CDR1 is MNHEY and CDR2 is SVGAGI. The J segment lost 9 bases and the V segment lost 6 bases, leaving 6 bases of the junction unmatched. TCR beta CDR3 regions were amplified from RNA transcripts. Initially, a first-round RT-PCR of the TCR CDR3 employed the HTBI primer set. TCRdb fed the multiplex PCR reads into MiXCR, producing one record per CDR3 protein. The sample has approximately 500,000 distinct CDR3 sequences, 46% seen once; the top ten hold 7.5% to 8.5%.

This receptor was identified in a woman in her late teens or twenties with Graves' hyperthyroidism. Sequenced: peripheral blood or thyroid tissue (not recorded which). J is TRBJ1-6 and V is TRBV6-5, with TRBD1 matching over 12 bases. In nucleotides, the CDR3 is TGTGCCAGCAGCTCCGGGACAGGGGGCAGTTCACCCCTCCACTTT. It encodes CASSSGTGGSSPLHF.